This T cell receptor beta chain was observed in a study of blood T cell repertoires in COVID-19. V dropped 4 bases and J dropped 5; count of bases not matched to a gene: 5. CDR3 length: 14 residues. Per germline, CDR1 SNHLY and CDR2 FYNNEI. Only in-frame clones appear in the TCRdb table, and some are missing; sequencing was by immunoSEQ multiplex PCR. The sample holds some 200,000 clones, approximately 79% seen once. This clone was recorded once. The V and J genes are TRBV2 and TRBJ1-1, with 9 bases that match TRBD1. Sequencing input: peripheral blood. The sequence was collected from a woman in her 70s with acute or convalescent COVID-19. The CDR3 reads CASSGGTGRTEAFF. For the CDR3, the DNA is TGTGCCAGCAGTGGAGGGACAGGGAGGACTGAAGCTTTCTTT.